A selection of T cell receptor beta chains follows, all from one sample in a study of a mutant IDH1 vaccine in newly diagnosed glioma. Clones were read by immunoSEQ multiplex PCR, and TCRdb kept only the in-frame ones, dropping some. The table records 34,000 or so clones, 78% of them present only once. Their cognate antigens are unknown. Sequencing was performed on PBMCs, taken from a glioma patient whose treatment included an IDH1 peptide vaccine. These receptors were taken from a man aged 25-45 years with glioma. The CDR3 runs from the conserved cysteine through the conserved F or W. The D gene is left open where the match is weak. Clone size is not always given. Where it is, it says once, few, many or a class for expanded clones.

j_call: TRBJ2-1; v_call: TRBV5-1; clone_size: -; d_call: -; cdr3_nt: TGCGCCAGCAGTGCGACACCGAGCTCCTACAATGAGCAGTTCTTC; cdr3_aa: CASSATPSSYNEQFF
j_call: TRBJ2-1; v_call: TRBV5-1; clone_size: -; d_call: TRBD2; cdr3_nt: TGCGCCAGCAGCACACTAGCGGGAGGGATCGATGAGCAGTTCTTC; cdr3_aa: CASSTLAGGIDEQFF
j_call: TRBJ2-7; v_call: TRBV15; clone_size: -; d_call: -; cdr3_nt: TGTGCCACCAGCCGAGACACCAACTACGAGCAGTACTTC; cdr3_aa: CATSRDTNYEQYF
j_call: TRBJ1-5; v_call: TRBV6-1; clone_size: -; d_call: -; cdr3_nt: TGTGCCAGCAGTTGGGACGGGGATGGGCCCCAGCATTTT; cdr3_aa: CASSWDGDGPQHF
j_call: TRBJ2-1; v_call: TRBV5-8; clone_size: -; d_call: TRBD2; cdr3_nt: TGTGCCAGCAGCCCCGGGGGGGGCGGGGAGTACAATGAGCAGTTCTTC; cdr3_aa: CASSPGGGGEYNEQFF
j_call: TRBJ1-1; v_call: TRBV6-6; clone_size: -; d_call: TRBD1; cdr3_nt: TGTGCCAGCAGTCACCCCGGGACAGGGACTGAAGCTTTCTTT; cdr3_aa: CASSHPGTGTEAFF
j_call: TRBJ1-2; v_call: TRBV6-5; clone_size: -; d_call: TRBD1; cdr3_nt: TGTGCCAGCAGTTACGGCCCGGGGACAGGAATCCATGGCTACACCTTC; cdr3_aa: CASSYGPGTGIHGYTF
j_call: TRBJ1-4; v_call: TRBV5-1; clone_size: -; d_call: TRBD1; cdr3_nt: TGCGCCAGCAGCTCCGCCGGGACAGGCGAAAAACTGTTTTTT; cdr3_aa: CASSSAGTGEKLFF
j_call: TRBJ2-7; v_call: TRBV6-5; clone_size: -; d_call: TRBD2; cdr3_nt: TGTGCCAGCAGTTACCGGACTAGCGGGGGCTACGAGCAGTACTTC; cdr3_aa: CASSYRTSGGYEQYF
j_call: TRBJ1-1; v_call: TRBV5-1; clone_size: -; d_call: TRBD1; cdr3_nt: TGCGCCAGCAGCTTGGGGTCAGGGGGTCTGTACACTGAAGCTTTCTTT; cdr3_aa: CASSLGSGGLYTEAFF
j_call: TRBJ1-2; v_call: TRBV6-1; clone_size: -; d_call: -; cdr3_nt: TGTGCCAGCAGTGGGGGGAATCATAACTATGGCTACACCTTC; cdr3_aa: CASSGGNHNYGYTF
j_call: TRBJ1-5; v_call: TRBV6-1; clone_size: -; d_call: -; cdr3_nt: TGTGCCAGCAGTGAAACAGGGAATAGCAATCAGCCCCAGCATTTT; cdr3_aa: CASSETGNSNQPQHF
j_call: TRBJ2-1; v_call: TRBV5-4; clone_size: -; d_call: TRBD2; cdr3_nt: TGTGCCAGCAGCCCGCGGAGCGGGGGGTCACAGAACAATGAGCAGTTCTTC; cdr3_aa: CASSPRSGGSQNNEQFF
j_call: TRBJ1-2; v_call: TRBV7-8; clone_size: -; d_call: -; cdr3_nt: TGTGCCAGCAGCTTAGCTCCCGCAGGAGCTAACTATGGCTACACCTTC; cdr3_aa: CASSLAPAGANYGYTF
j_call: TRBJ2-3; v_call: TRBV5-1; clone_size: once; d_call: -; cdr3_nt: TGCGCCAGCAGCGGGAGGAACGCAGATACGCAGTATTTT; cdr3_aa: CASSGRNADTQYF
j_call: TRBJ1-1; v_call: TRBV4-3; clone_size: large; d_call: -; cdr3_nt: TGCGCCAGCAGCCGGGACACCAACACTGAAGCTTTCTTT; cdr3_aa: CASSRDTNTEAFF
j_call: TRBJ2-7; v_call: TRBV6-1; clone_size: -; d_call: TRBD2; cdr3_nt: TGTGCCAGCCTGAGCGGGGCCCCCTACGAGCAGTACTTC; cdr3_aa: CASLSGAPYEQYF
j_call: TRBJ2-3; v_call: TRBV6-4; clone_size: -; d_call: -; cdr3_nt: TGTGCCAGCAGTAACCGGTTTGGGGGAGAACCAGATACGCAGTATTTT; cdr3_aa: CASSNRFGGEPDTQYF
j_call: TRBJ2-7; v_call: TRBV7-9; clone_size: once; d_call: -; cdr3_nt: TGTGCCAGCAGTGCTGGATCCGAGCAGTACTTC; cdr3_aa: CASSAGSEQYF
j_call: TRBJ1-2; v_call: TRBV5-1; clone_size: -; d_call: TRBD1; cdr3_nt: TGCGCCAGCAGCTTACGGACAGGGGATAATGGAGGCTACACCTTC; cdr3_aa: CASSLRTGDNGGYTF
j_call: TRBJ2-1; v_call: TRBV19; clone_size: -; d_call: -; cdr3_nt: TGTGCCAGCCTCCGCGGACAGGAGCAGTTCTTC; cdr3_aa: CASLRGQEQFF
j_call: TRBJ1-1; v_call: TRBV27; clone_size: -; d_call: -; cdr3_nt: TGTGCCAGCAGTTTGGGGAACACTGAAGCTTTCTTT; cdr3_aa: CASSLGNTEAFF
j_call: TRBJ1-1; v_call: TRBV27; clone_size: -; d_call: -; cdr3_nt: TGTGCCAGCAGTTGGGGGACACCTAACACTGAAGCTTTCTTT; cdr3_aa: CASSWGTPNTEAFF
j_call: TRBJ1-5; v_call: TRBV7-6; clone_size: -; d_call: -; cdr3_nt: TGTGCCAGCAGCTTAGCATTAAAACGTAGGGACAACGCCGATCAGCCCCAGCATTTT; cdr3_aa: CASSLALKRRDNADQPQHF
j_call: TRBJ2-3; v_call: TRBV5-4; clone_size: -; d_call: TRBD2; cdr3_nt: TGTGCCAGCAGCTTGGGCGGCGAGCGGGGGGGCAGGGATACGCAGTATTTT; cdr3_aa: CASSLGGERGGRDTQYF
j_call: TRBJ1-5; v_call: TRBV7-2; clone_size: few; d_call: -; cdr3_nt: TGTGCCAGCAGCCCGGGACCGGTAAGCGGAAGCAATCAGCCCCAGCATTTT; cdr3_aa: CASSPGPVSGSNQPQHF
j_call: TRBJ2-4; v_call: TRBV4-3; clone_size: once; d_call: -; cdr3_nt: TGCGCCAGCAGCCTTGATATGGCCAAAAACATTCAGTACTTC; cdr3_aa: CASSLDMAKNIQYF
j_call: TRBJ1-1; v_call: TRBV5-1; clone_size: few; d_call: -; cdr3_nt: TGCGCCAGCAGCTACGGACAGTTAAGAACACTGAAGCTTTCACTTAAGAACACTGAAGCTTTCTTT; cdr3_aa: CASSYGQLRTLKLSLKNTEAFF